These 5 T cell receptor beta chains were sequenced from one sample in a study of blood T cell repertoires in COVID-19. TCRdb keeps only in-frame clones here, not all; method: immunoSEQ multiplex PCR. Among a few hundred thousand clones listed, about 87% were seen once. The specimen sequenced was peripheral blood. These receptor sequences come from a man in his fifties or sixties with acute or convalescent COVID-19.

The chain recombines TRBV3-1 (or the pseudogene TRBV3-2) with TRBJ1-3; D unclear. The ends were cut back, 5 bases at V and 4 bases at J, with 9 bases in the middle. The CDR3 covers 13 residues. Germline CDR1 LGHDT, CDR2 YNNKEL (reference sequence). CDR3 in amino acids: CASSAPQGNTIYF. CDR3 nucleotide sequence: TGTGCCAGCAGCGCACCACAAGGAAACACCATATATTTT.

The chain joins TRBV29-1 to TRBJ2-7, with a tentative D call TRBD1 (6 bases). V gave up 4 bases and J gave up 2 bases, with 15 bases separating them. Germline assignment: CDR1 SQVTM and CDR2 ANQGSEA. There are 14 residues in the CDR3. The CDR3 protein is CSVAGQKATYEQYF. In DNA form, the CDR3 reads TGCAGCGTTGCTGGACAGAAAGCCACCTACGAGCAGTACTTC.

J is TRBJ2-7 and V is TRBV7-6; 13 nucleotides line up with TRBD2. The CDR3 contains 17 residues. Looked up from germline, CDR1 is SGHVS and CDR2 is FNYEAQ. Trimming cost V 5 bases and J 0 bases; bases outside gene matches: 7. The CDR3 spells CASSMGTSGVSSYEQYF. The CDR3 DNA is TGTGCCAGCAGCATGGGGACTAGCGGGGTTAGCTCCTACGAGCAGTACTTC.

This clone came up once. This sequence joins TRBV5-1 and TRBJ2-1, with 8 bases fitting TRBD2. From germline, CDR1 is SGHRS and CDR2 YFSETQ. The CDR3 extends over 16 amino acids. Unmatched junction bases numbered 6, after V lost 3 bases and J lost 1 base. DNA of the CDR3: TGCGCCAGCAGCTCGACTAGCGTCCTATCCTACAATGAGCAGTTCTTC. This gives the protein CASSSTSVLSYNEQFF.

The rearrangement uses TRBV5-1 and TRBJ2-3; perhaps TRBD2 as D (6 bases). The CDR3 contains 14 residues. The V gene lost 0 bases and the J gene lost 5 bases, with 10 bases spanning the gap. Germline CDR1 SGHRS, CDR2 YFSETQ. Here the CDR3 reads CASSLELAGDTQYF. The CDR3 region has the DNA TGCGCCAGCAGCTTGGAACTAGCCGGAGATACGCAGTATTTT.